What follows describes a single T cell receptor beta chain. Regions amplified from RNA transcripts were the TCR beta CDR3 regions. Primed by the HTBI set, a first-round RT-PCR was run on the TCR CDR3. TCRdb re-called the multiplex PCR reads with MiXCR, one entry per CDR3 protein. The repertoire includes about 24,000 distinct CDR3 sequences, roughly 49% of them detected once, and 25% sits in the top ten. This record belongs to a study of T cells in Graves' hyperthyroidism and ophthalmopathy. Newly diagnosed hyperthyroidism, duration under 2 months, in patients aged 18 to 65. Exclusion of a patient resulted from uncontrolled infection, other autoimmune disease, pregnancy or lactation. For the diagnoses, clinical symptoms, serum thyroxine and TRAb, thyroid ultrasound and orbital computed tomography were used. Fresh 10 ml peripheral blood yielded PBMCs. Losses at the gene ends were 1 base for V and 4 bases for J; bases not matched to a gene: 0. The CDR3 runs 15 residues. Germline V CDR1 and CDR2: SGHTA, FQGNSA.

This clonotype originated in a woman in her thirties or forties with Graves' hyperthyroidism that later progressed to Graves' ophthalmopathy. This sequence joins TRBV7-2 and TRBJ2-1, with TRBD2 matching 11 bases. The sequencing sample was made of blood. The DNA of the CDR3 is TGTGCCAGCAGCTTAGGGACTAGCGGGTACAATGAGCAGTTCTTC. It translates to CASSLGTSGYNEQFF.